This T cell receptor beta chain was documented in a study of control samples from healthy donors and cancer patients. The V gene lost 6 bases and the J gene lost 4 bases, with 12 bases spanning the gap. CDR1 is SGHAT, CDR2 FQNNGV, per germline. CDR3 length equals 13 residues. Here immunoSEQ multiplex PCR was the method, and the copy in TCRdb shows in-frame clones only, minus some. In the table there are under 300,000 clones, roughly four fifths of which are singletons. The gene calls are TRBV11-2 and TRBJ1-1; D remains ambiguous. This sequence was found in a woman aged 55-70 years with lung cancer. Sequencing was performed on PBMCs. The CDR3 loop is CASSSSGVTEAFF. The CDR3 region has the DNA TGTGCCAGCAGTTCCAGTGGGGTCACTGAAGCTTTCTTT.